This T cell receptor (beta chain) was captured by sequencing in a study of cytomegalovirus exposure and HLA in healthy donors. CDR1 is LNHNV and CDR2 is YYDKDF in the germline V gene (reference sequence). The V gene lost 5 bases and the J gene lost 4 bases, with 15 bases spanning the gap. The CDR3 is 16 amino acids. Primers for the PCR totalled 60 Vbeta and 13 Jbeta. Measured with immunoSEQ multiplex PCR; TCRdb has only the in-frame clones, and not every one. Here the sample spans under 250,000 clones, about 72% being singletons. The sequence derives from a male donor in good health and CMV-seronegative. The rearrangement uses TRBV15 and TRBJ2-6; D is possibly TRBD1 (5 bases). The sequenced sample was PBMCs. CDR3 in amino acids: CATSYPGFDGANVLTF. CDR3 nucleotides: TGTGCCACCAGCTACCCAGGGTTTGACGGGGCCAACGTCCTGACTTTC.